The 23 T cell receptor beta chains listed next were all sequenced from one sample in a study of blood T cell repertoires in COVID-19. TCRdb's table, derived via immunoSEQ multiplex PCR, lists solely in-frame clones and lacks some. The sample includes fewer than 200,000 clones, around 79% of them seen just once. Specimen: PBMCs or T cells enriched from blood (not recorded which). The receptors here all came from a woman in her seventies in a cohort exposed to, infected with or recovered from COVID-19 (not recorded which).

V and J are TRBV4-1 and TRBJ1-5; a possible D gene is TRBD1 (5 bases). V was clipped by 0 bases and J by 9 bases, with 12 bases between them. The CDR3 runs 14 residues. Germline V gene sequence: CDR1 MGHRA, CDR2 YSYEKL. CDR3 sequence (DNA): TGCGCCAGCAGCCAAGACAGGGATTCAAGGCCCCAGCATTTT. It encodes CASSQDRDSRPQHF.

The V call is TRBV2, the J call TRBJ2-1; 7 nucleotides line up with TRBD2. Germline CDR1 reads SNHLY; CDR2 reads FYNNEI. The V gene end was trimmed by 3 bases and the J gene end by 7 bases; junction bases not matched to a gene: 9. The CDR3 is 15 amino acids. CDR3 DNA: TGTGCCAGCAGTGAGTTTGCGGGAGTTAGAAATGAGCAGTTCTTC. It yields the protein CASSEFAGVRNEQFF.

The chain links TRBV5-1 to TRBJ2-7, with D possibly matching TRBD1 (5 bases). V lost 3 bases to trimming and J lost 0 bases, with 10 bases between them. The CDR3 runs 14 residues. Per germline, CDR1 SGHRS and CDR2 YFSETQ. The CDR3 DNA reads as TGCGCCAGCAGCTCCTCAGGGCACTCCTACGAGCAGTACTTC. Translating gives CASSSSGHSYEQYF.

The chain recombines TRBV18 with TRBJ1-4; TRBD1 is a possible D gene (6 bases). The germline V and J ends were trimmed by 1 base and 7 bases, with 10 bases remaining between them. Germline CDR1 KGHSH, CDR2 LQKENI. This CDR3 region has 14 residues. The CDR3 region is CASSPQGVGEKLFF. CDR3 DNA sequence: TGTGCCAGCTCACCACAGGGGGTTGGTGAAAAACTGTTTTTT.

The rearrangement joins TRBV28 to TRBJ1-5, with D possibly matching TRBD1 (5 bases). V shed 6 bases and J shed 1 base, with 22 bases lying between them. From germline, CDR1 is MDHEN and CDR2 SYDVKM. The CDR3 spans 18 residues. In DNA form, the CDR3 reads TGTGCCAGCAGCACCAACCTCGGGCAGGGAATGAGCAATCAGCCCCAGCATTTT. This codes for CASSTNLGQGMSNQPQHF.

V and J are TRBV28 and TRBJ2-2; 11 bases line up with TRBD2. After removal of 6 bases from V and 5 bases from J, the junction contained 11 bases not matched to a gene. The germline gives CDR1 MDHEN, CDR2 SYDVKM. The CDR3 length is 17 residues. CDR3 loop: CASSILAGGTFTGELFF. As DNA, the CDR3 is TGTGCCAGCAGCATATTAGCGGGAGGGACTTTTACCGGGGAGCTGTTTTTT.

The CDR3 loop reads CASTWDTPYDGYTF. The CDR3 DNA reads as TGTGCCAGCACCTGGGACACCCCTTATGACGGCTACACCTTC. This chain uses TRBV7-9 with TRBJ1-2; a weak D match, TRBD1 (6 bases). Trimming stripped 7 bases from V and 8 bases from J, with 20 bases between. Germline V CDR1 and CDR2: SEHNR, FQNEAQ (reference sequence). This CDR3 is 14 amino acids long.

The CDR3 DNA follows: TGTGCCAGCAGGGCCGGGGATCAGCCCCAGCATTTT. As protein: CASRAGDQPQHF. The rearrangement uses TRBV28 and TRBJ1-5; unclear D gene. Per the germline V gene, CDR1 is MDHEN and CDR2 is SYDVKM. With 6 bases removed from V and 5 bases from J, the gap between germline ends came to 8 bases. The CDR3 consists of 12 residues.

The chain combines TRBV28 with TRBJ1-5; D gene unclear. The germline V gene has CDR1 MDHEN and CDR2 SYDVKM. CDR3 size: 15 residues. Trimming left V 5 bases short and J 4 bases short, with 15 bases between. The CDR3 DNA reads as TGTGCCAGCAGTCCACATAGGAGGGTAAATCAGCCCCAGCATTTT. Translating it yields CASSPHRRVNQPQHF. Full variable domain (missing parts from reference TRBV28 and TRBJ1-5): DVKVTQSSRYLVKRTGEKVFLECVQDMDHENMFWYRQDPGLGLRLIYFSYDVKMKEKGDIPEGYSVSREKKERFSLILESASTNQTSMYLCASSPHRRVNQPQHFGDGTRLSIL.

This clone has a handful of counts. The chain has TRBV7-3 and TRBJ2-3; 11 nucleotides align to TRBD2. Losses at the gene ends were 4 bases for V and 2 bases for J; bases not matched to a gene: 11. This CDR3 is 18 amino acids long. CDR1 and CDR2 from the germline V gene are SGHTA and FQGTGA. CDR3 in DNA: TGTGCCAGCAGCTCTATGGGGACTAGCGGAGGACACACAGATACGCAGTATTTT. It codes for CASSSMGTSGGHTDTQYF.

In this sample, this clone turned up many times. The rearrangement uses TRBV7-6 and TRBJ2-7, with D tentatively TRBD1 (6 bases). Germline V lookup: CDR1 SGHVS, CDR2 FNYEAQ. V lost 5 bases to trimming and J lost 6 bases, with 14 bases between them. This CDR3 has 13 amino acids. CDR3 nucleotides: TGTGCCAGCAGCCACCGGGACACTTTCGAGCAGTACTTC. Amino acids: CASSHRDTFEQYF.

This rearrangement joins TRBV18 to TRBJ2-7; D is uncertain. The CDR3 runs 12 residues. Germline CDR1 reads KGHSH; CDR2 reads LQKENI. Trimming took off 4 bases at V and 5 bases at J, with 9 bases between the two ends. CDR3 residues: CASSRFADEQYF. In DNA form, the CDR3 reads TGTGCCAGCTCACGGTTCGCGGACGAGCAGTACTTC.

The chain has TRBV5-1 and TRBJ1-5; TRBD1 matches at 9 bases. Germline-derived CDR1 and CDR2 are SGHRS and YFSETQ. The junction had 5 bases not matched to a gene; V was cut back by 0 bases and J by 4 bases. This CDR3 contains 16 residues. Here the CDR3 reads CASSLGEGTGNQPQHF. The CDR3, as DNA: TGCGCCAGCAGCTTGGGTGAAGGGACAGGGAATCAGCCCCAGCATTTT.

This clone was counted only a few times. V is TRBV18 and J is TRBJ2-1; a weak D match, TRBD1 (6 bases). V was cut by 1 base and J by 9 bases, with 13 bases left in between. In germline, CDR1 is KGHSH, CDR2 LQKENI. The CDR3 has 14 residues. DNA of the CDR3: TGTGCCAGCTCACCACGGACAGCTGGTAGTGAGCAGTTCTTC. Translating gives CASSPRTAGSEQFF.

This clone has a single count. The chain couples TRBV19 to TRBJ2-7; 13 bases fit TRBD2. Trimming cost V 5 bases and J 3 bases; bases outside gene matches: 13. The CDR3 consists of 18 residues. Germline values: CDR1 LNHDA, CDR2 SQIVND (reference sequence). CDR3 protein: CASSPMTSGRSSNYEQYF. The CDR3 coding sequence is TGTGCCAGTAGTCCGATGACTAGCGGGAGGTCATCAAACTACGAGCAGTACTTC.

The rearrangement joins TRBV7-3 to TRBJ2-2; D is unresolved. Germline CDR1 and CDR2: SGHTA and FQGTGA. The CDR3 has 13 residues. V was cut by 3 bases and J by 3 bases, with 5 bases left in between. In nucleotides, the CDR3 is TGTGCCAGCAGCTTTAGTCACACCGGGGAGCTGTTTTTT. As protein: CASSFSHTGELFF.

The rearrangement joins TRBV4-2 to TRBJ2-7, with 7 bases fitting TRBD2. This CDR3 has 14 amino acids. CDR1 and CDR2 from the germline V gene are LGHNA and YNFKEQ. The V gene end was trimmed by 0 bases and the J gene end by 2 bases; junction bases not matched to a gene: 1. The CDR3 nucleotides are TGTGCCAGCAGCCAAGATCTAGCGGCCTACGAGCAGTACTTC. Amino acid sequence: CASSQDLAAYEQYF.

The V gene is TRBV18, the J gene TRBJ2-7; 12 bases are shared with TRBD2. In germline, CDR1 is KGHSH, CDR2 LQKENI. Germline trimming cut 2 bases from V and 3 bases from J; bases unmatched to any gene: 14. This CDR3 has 19 amino acids. The CDR3 nucleotides read TGTGCCAGCTCACCAACGCGGACTAGCGGGAATATCGTCGTCTACGAGCAGTACTTC. Amino acids: CASSPTRTSGNIVVYEQYF.

V usage is TRBV27 and J usage is TRBJ2-3; D gene uncertain. From germline, CDR1 is MNHEY and CDR2 SMNVEV (reference sequence). CDR3 length: 13 residues. V was shortened by 3 bases and J by 2 bases, with 6 bases between the two germline ends. CDR3 protein: CASSFLTTDTQYF. The CDR3 coding sequence is TGTGCCAGCAGTTTCCTAACCACAGATACGCAGTATTTT.

This sequence joins TRBV30 and TRBJ1-4, with no clear D. V was clipped by 3 bases and J by 5 bases, with 10 bases between them. CDR1 and CDR2 from the germline V gene are GTSNPN and SVGIG (reference sequence). The CDR3 contains 13 residues. Here the CDR3 DNA reads TGTGCCTGGAGCTACCAGGTCAATGAAAAACTGTTTTTT. Translated, it gives CAWSYQVNEKLFF.

The chain recombines TRBV7-3 with TRBJ1-5, with D possibly being TRBD1 (5 bases). This CDR3 has 18 amino acids. From germline, CDR1 is SGHTA and CDR2 FQGTGA. V lost 2 bases to trimming and J lost 1 base, with 18 bases between them. CDR3 in amino acids: CASSLLPRRDWSNQPQHF. In DNA, the CDR3 is TGTGCCAGCAGCTTACTCCCCCGACGGGACTGGAGCAATCAGCCCCAGCATTTT. The full variable domain, completed using reference TRBV7-3 and TRBJ1-5, is GAGVSQTPSNKVTEKGKYVELRCDPISGHTALYWYRQSLGQGPEFLIYFQGTGAADDSGLPNDRFFAVRPEGSVSTLKIQRTERGDSAVYLCASSLLPRRDWSNQPQHFGDGTRLSIL.

The gene calls are TRBV4-3 and TRBJ2-7; perhaps TRBD1 as D (5 bases). This CDR3 is built from 15 residues. Looked up from germline, CDR1 is LGHNA and CDR2 is YSLEER. The V end was cut by 0 bases, the J end by 2 bases, with 11 bases between. CDR3 coding DNA: TGCGCCAGCAGCCAAGATTTATCCAGGGCCTACGAGCAGTACTTC. Translated: CASSQDLSRAYEQYF.

This chain uses TRBV10-1 with TRBJ2-1, with D tentatively TRBD2 (5 bases). Trimming removed 3 bases at V and 9 bases at J, with 9 bases between. Germline-derived CDR1 and CDR2 are WNHNN and SYGVQD (reference sequence). The CDR3 spans 12 residues. For the CDR3, the DNA is TGCGCCAGCAGTGAAAGCAGCGGTGAGCAGTTCTTC. Translating gives CASSESSGEQFF.